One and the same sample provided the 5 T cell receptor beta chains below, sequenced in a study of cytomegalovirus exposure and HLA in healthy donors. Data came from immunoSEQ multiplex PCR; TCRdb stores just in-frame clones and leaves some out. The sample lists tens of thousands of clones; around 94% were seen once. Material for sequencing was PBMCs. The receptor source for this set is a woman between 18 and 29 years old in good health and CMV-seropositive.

CDR3 amino acids: CASSVGGTDNEQFF. The CDR3 DNA reads as TGTGCCAGCAGCGTCGGAGGGACGGACAATGAGCAGTTCTTC. The V gene is TRBV9, the J gene TRBJ2-1, with a possible D match to TRBD2 (6 bases). Germline-derived CDR1 and CDR2 are SGDLS and YYNGEE. The CDR3 sequence is 14 residues long. V was cut by 2 bases and J by 5 bases, with 11 bases left in between.

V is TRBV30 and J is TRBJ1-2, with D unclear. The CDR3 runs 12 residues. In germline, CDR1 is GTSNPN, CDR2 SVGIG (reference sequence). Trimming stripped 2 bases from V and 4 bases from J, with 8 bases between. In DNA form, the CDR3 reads TGTGCCTGGAGTACGGGTGTCTATGGCTACACCTTC. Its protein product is CAWSTGVYGYTF.

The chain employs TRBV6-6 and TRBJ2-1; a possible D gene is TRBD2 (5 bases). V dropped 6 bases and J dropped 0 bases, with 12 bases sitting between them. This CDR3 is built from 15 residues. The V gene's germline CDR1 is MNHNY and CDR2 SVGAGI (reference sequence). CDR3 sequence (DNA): TGTGCCAGCAGCCAAGACACTAGCTCCTACAATGAGCAGTTCTTC. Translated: CASSQDTSSYNEQFF.

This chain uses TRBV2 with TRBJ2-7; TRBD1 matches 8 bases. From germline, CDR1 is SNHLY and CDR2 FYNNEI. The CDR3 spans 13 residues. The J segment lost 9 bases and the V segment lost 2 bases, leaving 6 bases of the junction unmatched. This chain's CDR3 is CASSEFDRGGQYF. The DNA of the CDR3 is TGTGCCAGCAGTGAATTCGACAGGGGAGGGCAGTACTTC. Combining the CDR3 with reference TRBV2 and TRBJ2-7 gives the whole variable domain EPEVTQTPSHQVTQMGQEVILRCVPISNHLYFYWYRQILGQKVEFLVSFYNNEISEKSEIFDDQFSVERPDGSNFTLKIRSTKLEDSAMYFCASSEFDRGGQYFGPGTRLTVT.

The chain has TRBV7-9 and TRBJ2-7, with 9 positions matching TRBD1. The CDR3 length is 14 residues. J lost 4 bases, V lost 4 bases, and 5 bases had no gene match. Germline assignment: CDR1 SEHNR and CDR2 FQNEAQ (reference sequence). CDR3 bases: TGTGCCAGCAGCTCCGGGACAGGGAATTACGAGCAGTACTTC. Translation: CASSSGTGNYEQYF.